What follows describes a single T cell receptor beta chain. Its target is not known. Sequencing was performed with immunoSEQ multiplex PCR; in TCRdb, only in-frame clones are kept and a portion is missing. The sample yields about 95,000 clones, almost 75% seen once. The data are from a study of CD8 T cell repertoires and HIV-1 epitope variants. Study details: Equal numbers of autologous T cell-negative cells presented antigen to enriched T cells.

CDR1 is MNHNY, CDR2 SVGAGI, per germline (reference sequence). The CDR3 runs to 11 residues. V shed 3 bases and J shed 10 bases, with 9 bases lying between them. The study's findings and limits: Most of the nine antigen-specific clonotypes appeared cross-reactive to autologous or escape variants.

Sequenced material: uncultured baseline CD8+ T cells from peripheral blood mononuclear cells (PBMCs). The rearrangement joins TRBV6-6 to TRBJ1-2; D remains unclear. The clonotype comes from a male donor with HIV. Here the CDR3 reads CASSYEGYYTF. The CDR3 coding sequence is TGTGCCAGCAGTTATGAGGGATACTACACCTTC.